This entry describes one TCR beta chain. V gave up 3 bases and J gave up 4 bases; unmatched junction bases: 8. The CDR3 extends over 15 amino acids. CDR1 and CDR2 (germline): LNHNV, YYDKDF (reference sequence). TCRdb keeps only in-frame clones here, not all; method: immunoSEQ multiplex PCR. The table has roughly 150,000 clones, roughly 80% seen once. This sample is part of a study of cytotoxic CD8 clonotypes in ibrutinib-treated CLL. The chain employs TRBV15 and TRBJ2-5; TRBD2 matches at 7 bases. The sequence derives from a human donor with chronic lymphocytic leukemia. Sequenced here: PBMCs, sampled after 24 months of ibrutinib treatment. CDR3 DNA sequence: TGTGCCACCAGCAGTATCGGGGGGAGTAGAGAGACCCAGTACTTC. Translating it yields CATSSIGGSRETQYF.